The rows below give T cell receptor beta chains drawn from one sample of a study of blood T cell repertoires in COVID-19. Sequenced by immunoSEQ multiplex PCR; TCRdb stores in-frame clones only, minus some. This sample has tens of thousands of clones, with roughly 90% found just once. The sequencing sample was made of peripheral blood. The receptors shown here come from a man in his fifties with COVID-19, enrolled during active disease. The CDR3 runs from the conserved cysteine through the conserved F or W. The D gene is left open where the match is weak. Rows may omit the clone size; those that give it use once, few, many or a size class.

d_call,j_call,clone_size,v_call,cdr3_aa,cdr3_nt
-,TRBJ1-2,-,TRBV6-5,CASSSAGAGGGYTF,TGTGCCAGCAGTTCCGCGGGGGCAGGCGGTGGCTACACCTTC
-,TRBJ1-1,once,TRBV6-1,CASSERTRTEAFF,TGTGCCAGCAGTGAAAGGACTCGCACTGAAGCTTTCTTT
-,TRBJ2-7,-,TRBV24-1,CATSDVRAGPEQYF,TGTGCCACCAGTGATGTTCGGGCAGGGCCCGAGCAGTACTTC
TRBD1,TRBJ1-2,-,TRBV4-3,CASSQGGTDYGYTF,TGCGCCAGCAGCCAAGGCGGGACAGATTATGGCTACACCTTC
TRBD1,TRBJ1-2,-,TRBV5-1,CASKQGANYGYTF,TGCGCCAGCAAACAGGGGGCGAACTATGGCTACACCTTC
-,TRBJ2-5,-,TRBV24-1,CATSDSRLETQYF,TGTGCCACCAGTGATTCGAGGTTAGAGACCCAGTACTTC
-,TRBJ1-1,-,TRBV6-1,CASSELLEEAFF,TGTGCCAGCAGTGAATTACTTGAGGAAGCTTTCTTT
-,TRBJ1-1,-,TRBV19,CASSMPSEAFF,TGTGCCAGTAGTATGCCTAGTGAAGCTTTCTTT
TRBD1,TRBJ1-6,once,TRBV2,CASSELQGVGSPLHF,TGTGCCAGCAGTGAATTGCAGGGGGTAGGTTCACCCCTCCACTTT
TRBD1,TRBJ2-4,-,TRBV3-1/TRBV3-2,CASSQRTGLNIQYF,TGTGCCAGCAGCCAGCGGACAGGGTTAAACATTCAGTACTTC
-,TRBJ1-4,few,TRBV4-3,CASSQDRNDYATNEKLFF,TGCGCCAGCAGCCAAGATAGAAATGATTACGCAACTAATGAAAAACTGTTTTTT
-,TRBJ2-7,-,TRBV29-1,CSVEFLGHNAYEQYF,TGCAGCGTTGAGTTCTTAGGACACAACGCCTACGAGCAGTACTTC
TRBD1,TRBJ1-1,-,TRBV14,CASSPRTGSEAFF,TGTGCCAGCAGCCCCCGGACAGGGAGTGAAGCTTTCTTT
-,TRBJ1-2,-,TRBV28,CASSLGTRGYTF,TGTGCCAGCAGTTTAGGGACTCGGGGCTACACCTTC
-,TRBJ1-2,few,TRBV7-2,CASSLRGRTLTF,TGTGCCAGCAGCTTAAGGGGTCGGACCCTCACCTTC
TRBD1,TRBJ1-2,-,TRBV7-8,CASSARTGWGYTF,TGTGCCAGCAGCGCCCGGACAGGGTGGGGCTACACCTTC
TRBD1,TRBJ1-1,-,TRBV11-2,CASRTGGSEAFF,TGTGCCAGCAGGACAGGGGGTTCTGAAGCTTTCTTT
TRBD2,TRBJ2-7,-,TRBV7-2,CASRTGTSGWNEQYF,TGTGCCAGCAGAACGGGGACTAGCGGATGGAACGAGCAGTACTTC
TRBD1,TRBJ2-1,-,TRBV6-6,CASSPGQGIDEQFF,TGTGCCAGCAGCCCGGGACAGGGGATCGATGAGCAGTTCTTC
-,TRBJ1-6,once,TRBV4-1,CASSQAPINSPLHF,TGCGCCAGCAGCCAAGCTCCTATTAACTCACCCCTCCACTTT
-,TRBJ2-5,-,TRBV27,CASSLSQLTQETQYF,TGTGCCAGCAGTTTAAGTCAGTTAACCCAAGAGACCCAGTACTTC
-,TRBJ1-2,-,TRBV3-1/TRBV3-2,CASSKAGRDNYGYTF,TGTGCCAGCAGCAAAGCCGGCAGGGATAACTATGGCTACACCTTC